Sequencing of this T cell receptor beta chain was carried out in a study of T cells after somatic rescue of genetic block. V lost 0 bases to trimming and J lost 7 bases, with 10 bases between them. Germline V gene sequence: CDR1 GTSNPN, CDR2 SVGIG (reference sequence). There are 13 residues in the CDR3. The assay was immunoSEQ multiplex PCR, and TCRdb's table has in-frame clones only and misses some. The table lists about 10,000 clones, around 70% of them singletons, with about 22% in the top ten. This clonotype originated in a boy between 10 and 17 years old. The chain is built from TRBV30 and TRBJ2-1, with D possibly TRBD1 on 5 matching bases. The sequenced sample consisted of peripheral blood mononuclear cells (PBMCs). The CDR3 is CAWSVQDPNEQFF. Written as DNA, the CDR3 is TGTGCCTGGAGTGTACAGGACCCAAATGAGCAGTTCTTC.